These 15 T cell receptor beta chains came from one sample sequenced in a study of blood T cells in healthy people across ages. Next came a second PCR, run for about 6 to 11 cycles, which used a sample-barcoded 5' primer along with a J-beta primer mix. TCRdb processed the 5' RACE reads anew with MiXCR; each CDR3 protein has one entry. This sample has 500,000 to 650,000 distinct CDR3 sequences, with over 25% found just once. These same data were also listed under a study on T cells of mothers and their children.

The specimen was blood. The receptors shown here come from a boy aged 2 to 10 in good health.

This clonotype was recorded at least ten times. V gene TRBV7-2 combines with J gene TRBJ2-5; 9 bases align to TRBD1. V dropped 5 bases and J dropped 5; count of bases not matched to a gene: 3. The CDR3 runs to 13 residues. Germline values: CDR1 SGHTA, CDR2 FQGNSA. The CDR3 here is CASSPDRGETQYF. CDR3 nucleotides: TGTGCCAGCAGCCCCGACAGGGGGGAGACCCAGTACTTC. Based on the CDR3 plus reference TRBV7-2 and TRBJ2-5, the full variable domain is GAGVSQSPSNKVTEKGKDVELRCDPISGHTALYWYRQSLGQGLEFLIYFQGNSAPDKSGLPSDRFSAERTGGSVSTLTIQRTQQEDSAVYLCASSPDRGETQYFGPGTRLLVL.

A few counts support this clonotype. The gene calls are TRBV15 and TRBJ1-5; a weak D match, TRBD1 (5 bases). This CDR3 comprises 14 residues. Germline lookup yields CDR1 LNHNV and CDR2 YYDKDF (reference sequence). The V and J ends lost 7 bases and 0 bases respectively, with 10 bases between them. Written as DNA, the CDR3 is TGTGCCACCACTCCTGGACATAGCAATCAGCCCCAGCATTTT. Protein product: CATTPGHSNQPQHF. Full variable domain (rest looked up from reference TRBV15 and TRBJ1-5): DAMVIQNPRYQVTQFGKPVTLSCSQTLNHNVMYWYQQKSSQAPKLLFHYYDKDFNNEADTPDNFQSRRPNTSFCFLDIRSPGLGDTAMYLCATTPGHSNQPQHFGDGTRLSIL.

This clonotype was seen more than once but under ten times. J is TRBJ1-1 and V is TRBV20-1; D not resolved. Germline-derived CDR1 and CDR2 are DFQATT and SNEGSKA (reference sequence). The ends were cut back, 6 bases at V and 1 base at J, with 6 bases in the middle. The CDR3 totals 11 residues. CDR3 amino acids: CSAAKNTEAFF. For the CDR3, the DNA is TGCAGTGCCGCAAAGAACACTGAAGCTTTCTTT.

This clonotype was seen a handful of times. The CDR3 sequence is CASSLDVHSTGELFF. The CDR3 DNA is TGTGCCAGCAGTTTAGATGTCCACTCCACCGGGGAGCTGTTTTTT. The chain joins TRBV12-3 or TRBV12-4 to TRBJ2-2; D unclear. V was pared by 1 base and J by 4 bases, with 10 bases between. This CDR3 has 15 residues.

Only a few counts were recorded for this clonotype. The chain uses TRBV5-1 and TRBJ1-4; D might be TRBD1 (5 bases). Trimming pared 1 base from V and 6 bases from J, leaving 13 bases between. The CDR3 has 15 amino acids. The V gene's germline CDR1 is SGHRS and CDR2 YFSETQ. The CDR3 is CASSLFARRDEKLFF. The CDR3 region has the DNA TGCGCCAGCAGCTTGTTCGCGCGCAGGGATGAAAAACTGTTTTTT.

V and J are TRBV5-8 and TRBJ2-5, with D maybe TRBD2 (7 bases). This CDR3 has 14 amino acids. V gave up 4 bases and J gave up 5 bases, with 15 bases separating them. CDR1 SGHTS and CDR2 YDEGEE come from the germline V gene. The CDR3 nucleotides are TGTGCCAGCAGCCGATGGAGGGGGGGTGAGACCCAGTACTTC. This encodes CASSRWRGGETQYF.

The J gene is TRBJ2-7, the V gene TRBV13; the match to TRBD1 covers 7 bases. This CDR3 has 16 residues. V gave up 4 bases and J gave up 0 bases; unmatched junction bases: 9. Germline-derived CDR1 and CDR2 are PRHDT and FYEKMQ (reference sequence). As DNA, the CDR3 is TGTGCCAGCAGCTACCAGACAGGGACCCACTCCTACGAGCAGTACTTC. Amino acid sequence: CASSYQTGTHSYEQYF.

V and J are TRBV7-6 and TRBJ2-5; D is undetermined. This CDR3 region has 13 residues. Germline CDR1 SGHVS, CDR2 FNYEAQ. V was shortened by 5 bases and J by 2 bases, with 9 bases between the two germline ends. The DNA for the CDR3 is TGTGCCAGCAGCCAGAGGTTTCAAGAGACCCAGTACTTC. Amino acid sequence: CASSQRFQETQYF. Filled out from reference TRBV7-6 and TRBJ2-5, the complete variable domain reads GAGVSQSPRYKVTKRGQDVALRCDPISGHVSLYWYRQALGQGPEFLTYFNYEAQQDKSGLPNDRFSAERPEGSISTLTIQRTEQRDSAMYRCASSQRFQETQYFGPGTRLLVL.

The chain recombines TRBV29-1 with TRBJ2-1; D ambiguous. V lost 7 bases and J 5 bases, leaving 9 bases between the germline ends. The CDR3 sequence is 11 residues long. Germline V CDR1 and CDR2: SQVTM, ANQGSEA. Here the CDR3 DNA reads TGCAGCGCCGGACGCGACAATGAGCAGTTCTTC. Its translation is CSAGRDNEQFF.

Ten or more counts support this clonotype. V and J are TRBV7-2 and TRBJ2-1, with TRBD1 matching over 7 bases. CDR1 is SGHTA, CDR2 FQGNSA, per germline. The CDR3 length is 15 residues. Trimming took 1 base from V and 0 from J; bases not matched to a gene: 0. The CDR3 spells CASSLEGASYNEQFF. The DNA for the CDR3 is TGTGCCAGCAGCTTAGAGGGGGCCTCCTACAATGAGCAGTTCTTC.

CDR3 sequence (DNA): TGTGCCAGCAGCCCGGCGGTGGGCCCGTATGGCTACACCTTC. This gives the protein CASSPAVGPYGYTF. The V call is TRBV7-6, the J call TRBJ1-2; unclear D gene. Trimming left V 5 bases short and J 5 bases short, with 15 bases between. Germline V gene data show CDR1 as SGHVS and CDR2 as FNYEAQ. The CDR3 covers 14 residues.

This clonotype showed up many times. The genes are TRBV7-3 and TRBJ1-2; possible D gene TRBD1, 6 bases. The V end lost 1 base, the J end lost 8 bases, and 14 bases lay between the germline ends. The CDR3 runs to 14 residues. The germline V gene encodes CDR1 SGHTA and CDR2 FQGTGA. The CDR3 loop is CASSLNRGAGGYTF. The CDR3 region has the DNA TGTGCCAGCAGCTTAAATCGGGGGGCAGGAGGCTACACCTTC.

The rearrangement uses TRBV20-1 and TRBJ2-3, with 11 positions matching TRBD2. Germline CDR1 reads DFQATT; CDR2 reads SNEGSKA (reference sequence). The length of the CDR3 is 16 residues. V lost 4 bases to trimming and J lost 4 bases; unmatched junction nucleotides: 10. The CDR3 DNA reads TGCAGTGCTAAGTCATCGACTAGCGGGGACGCAGATACGCAGTATTTT. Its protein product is CSAKSSTSGDADTQYF.

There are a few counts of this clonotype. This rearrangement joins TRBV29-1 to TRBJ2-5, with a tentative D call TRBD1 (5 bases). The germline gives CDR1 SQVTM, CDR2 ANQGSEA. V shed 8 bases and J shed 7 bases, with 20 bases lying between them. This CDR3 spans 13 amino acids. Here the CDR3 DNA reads TGCAGCCCCCTAGGGGCCTTCCGAACGACCCAGTACTTC. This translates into CSPLGAFRTTQYF.

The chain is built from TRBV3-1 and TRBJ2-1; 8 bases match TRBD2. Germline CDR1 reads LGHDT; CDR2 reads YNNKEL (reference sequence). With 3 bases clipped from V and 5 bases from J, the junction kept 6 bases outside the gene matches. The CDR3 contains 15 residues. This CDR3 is CASSHGGLANNEQFF. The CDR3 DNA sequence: TGTGCCAGCAGCCACGGTGGACTAGCTAACAATGAGCAGTTCTTC.